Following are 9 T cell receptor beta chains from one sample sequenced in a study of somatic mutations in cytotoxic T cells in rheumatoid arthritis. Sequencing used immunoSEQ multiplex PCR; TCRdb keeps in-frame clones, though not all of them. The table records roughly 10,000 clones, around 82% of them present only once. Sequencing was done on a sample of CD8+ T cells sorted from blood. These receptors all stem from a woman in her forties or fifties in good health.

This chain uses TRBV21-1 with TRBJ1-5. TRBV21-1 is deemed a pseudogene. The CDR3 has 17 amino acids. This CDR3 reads CASSKKGRGFANQPQHF. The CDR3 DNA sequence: TGTGCCAGCAGCAAAAAGGGGAGGGGCTTCGCTAATCAGCCCCAGCATTTT.

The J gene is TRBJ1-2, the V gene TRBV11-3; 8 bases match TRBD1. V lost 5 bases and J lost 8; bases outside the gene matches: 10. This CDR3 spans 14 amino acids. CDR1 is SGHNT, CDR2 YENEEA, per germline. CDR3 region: CASSRTAGGDGYTF. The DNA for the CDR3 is TGTGCCAGCAGCCGCACCGCAGGGGGCGACGGCTACACCTTC.

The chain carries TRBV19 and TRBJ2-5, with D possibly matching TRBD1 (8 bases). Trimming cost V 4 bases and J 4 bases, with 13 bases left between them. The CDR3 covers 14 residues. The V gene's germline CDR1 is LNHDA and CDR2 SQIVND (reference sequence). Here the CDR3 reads CASSSYRGGETQYF. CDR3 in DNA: TGTGCCAGTAGTAGCTACAGGGGGGGAGAGACCCAGTACTTC.

The CDR3 region is CASSPVYEQYF. In nucleotides, the CDR3 is TGTGCCAGCAGCCCAGTATACGAGCAGTACTTC. The genes are TRBV7-9 and TRBJ2-7; D is unclear. Germline lookup yields CDR1 SEHNR and CDR2 FQNEAQ (reference sequence). CDR3 size: 11 residues. Trimming took off 5 bases at V and 4 bases at J, with 6 bases between the two ends.

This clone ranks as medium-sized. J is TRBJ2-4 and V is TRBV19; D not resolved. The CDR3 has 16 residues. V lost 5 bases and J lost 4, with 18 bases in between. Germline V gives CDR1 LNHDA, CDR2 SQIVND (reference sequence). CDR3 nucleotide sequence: TGTGCCAGTAGTCCGATTTCAGACGGGTTAAAAAACATTCAGTACTTC. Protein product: CASSPISDGLKNIQYF.

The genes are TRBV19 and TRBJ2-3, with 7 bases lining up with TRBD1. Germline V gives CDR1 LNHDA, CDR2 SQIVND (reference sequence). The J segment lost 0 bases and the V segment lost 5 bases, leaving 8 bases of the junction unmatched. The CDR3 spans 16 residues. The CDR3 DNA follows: TGTGCCAGTAGTCTCCGACAGGGCAGTAGCACAGATACGCAGTATTTT. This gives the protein CASSLRQGSSTDTQYF.

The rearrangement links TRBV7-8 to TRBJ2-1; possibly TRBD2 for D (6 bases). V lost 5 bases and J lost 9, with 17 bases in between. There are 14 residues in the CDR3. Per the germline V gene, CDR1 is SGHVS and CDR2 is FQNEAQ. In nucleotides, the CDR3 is TGTGCCAGCAGCCCCCTCCGACTAGATGGTGAGCAGTTCTTC. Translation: CASSPLRLDGEQFF.

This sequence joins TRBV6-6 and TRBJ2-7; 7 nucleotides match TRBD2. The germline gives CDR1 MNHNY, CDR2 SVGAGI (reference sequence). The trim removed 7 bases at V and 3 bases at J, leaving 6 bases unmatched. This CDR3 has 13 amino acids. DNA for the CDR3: TGTGCCAGCACCATTACGGGGGGCTACGAGCAGTACTTC. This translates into CASTITGGYEQYF.

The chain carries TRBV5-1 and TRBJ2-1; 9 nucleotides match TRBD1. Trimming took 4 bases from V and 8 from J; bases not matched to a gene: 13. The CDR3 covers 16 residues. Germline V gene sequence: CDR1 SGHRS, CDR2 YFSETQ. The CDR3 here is CASSPERTGVVDEQFF. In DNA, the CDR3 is TGCGCCAGCAGCCCCGAACGGACAGGGGTAGTGGATGAGCAGTTCTTC.